These 3 T cell receptor beta chains were sequenced from one sample in a study of blood T cell repertoires in COVID-19 (dated by TCRdb to about 2020). The method was the immunoSEQ multiplex PCR assay. TCRdb took over this immuneACCESS table, retaining in-frame rearrangements with V and J assigned. Such tables are incomplete; in checked studies, under half of the missing clones stem from an unresolved V gene, and the remainder is unexplained. The sample table records about 270,000 clones; 82% of these occur just once. Under 3.5% of the sample belongs to the ten largest clones. Material: peripheral blood. These receptors came from a woman between 18 and 29 years old with acute or convalescent COVID-19.

The chain has TRBV9 and TRBJ2-7, with 8 bases matching TRBD2. This CDR3 is 15 amino acids long. Germline-derived CDR1 and CDR2 are SGDLS and YYNGEE. The V segment lost 3 bases and the J segment 2 bases; nucleotides outside the gene matches: 7. The CDR3: CASSEGVAGTYEQYF. The CDR3 DNA reads as TGTGCCAGCAGCGAGGGGGTAGCGGGAACCTACGAGCAGTACTTC.

CDR3 DNA sequence: TGTGCCAGCAGTGCTCTACTAGCGGGAGTAAGTGAGCAGTACTTC. Protein sequence: CASSALLAGVSEQYF. This chain links TRBV27 with TRBJ2-7; TRBD2 matches 11 bases. Germline CDR1 is MNHEY and CDR2 is SMNVEV (reference sequence). The ends lost 5 bases at V and 7 bases at J; junction bases unmatched: 10. The CDR3 contains 15 residues.

This chain connects TRBV19 to TRBJ2-7, with D possibly being TRBD1 (6 bases). Trimming removed 1 base from V and 1 base from J, with 8 bases in between. CDR1 and CDR2 (germline): LNHDA, SQIVND (reference sequence). The CDR3 is 14 residues long. The DNA for the CDR3 is TGTGCCAGTAGTATAGTGGGGGCGTCCTACGAGCAGTACTTC. Translation gives CASSIVGASYEQYF.